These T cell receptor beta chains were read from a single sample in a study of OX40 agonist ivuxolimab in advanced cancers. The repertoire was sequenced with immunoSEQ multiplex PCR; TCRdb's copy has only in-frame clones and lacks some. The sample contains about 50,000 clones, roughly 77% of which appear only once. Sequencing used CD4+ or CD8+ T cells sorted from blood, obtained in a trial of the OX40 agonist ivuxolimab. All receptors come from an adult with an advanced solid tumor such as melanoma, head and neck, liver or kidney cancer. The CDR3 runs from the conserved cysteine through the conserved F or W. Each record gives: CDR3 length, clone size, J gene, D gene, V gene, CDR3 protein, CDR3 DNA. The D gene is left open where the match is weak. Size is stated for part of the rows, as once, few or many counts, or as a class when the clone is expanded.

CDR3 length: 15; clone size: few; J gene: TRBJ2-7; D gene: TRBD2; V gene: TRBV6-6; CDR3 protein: CASSTGGDGYYEQYF; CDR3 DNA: TGTGCCAGCAGTACGGGAGGCGACGGTTACTACGAGCAGTACTTC
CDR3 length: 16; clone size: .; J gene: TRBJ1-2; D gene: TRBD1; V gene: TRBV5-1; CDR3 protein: CASSLVAGGASYGYTF; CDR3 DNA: TGCGCCAGCAGCTTGGTGGCAGGGGGCGCTTCTTATGGCTACACCTTC
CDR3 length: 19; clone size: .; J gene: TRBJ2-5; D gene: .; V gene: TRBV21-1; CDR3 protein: CASSKSPLGAVPPKRTQYF; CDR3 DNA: TGTGCCAGCAGCAAATCCCCCCTAGGGGCTGTCCCCCCTAAGAGGACCCAGTACTTC
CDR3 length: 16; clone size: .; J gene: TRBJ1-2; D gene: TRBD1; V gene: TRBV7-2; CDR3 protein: CASSFRSGGQFYGYTF; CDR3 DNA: TGTGCCAGCAGCTTTCGGAGCGGGGGACAGTTCTATGGCTACACCTTC
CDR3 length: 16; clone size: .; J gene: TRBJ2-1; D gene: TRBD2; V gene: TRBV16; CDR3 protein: CASSQVLTSGSDEQFF; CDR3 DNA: TGTGCCAGCAGCCAAGTTTTGACTAGCGGGAGTGATGAGCAGTTCTTC
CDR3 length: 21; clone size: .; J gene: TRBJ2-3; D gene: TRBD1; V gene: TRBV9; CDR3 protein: CASSGTPGTGNLIVGPDTQYF; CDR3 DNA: TGTGCCAGCAGCGGGACCCCCGGGACAGGAAATTTGATCGTGGGCCCAGATACGCAGTATTTT
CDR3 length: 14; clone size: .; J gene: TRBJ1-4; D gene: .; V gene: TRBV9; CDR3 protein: CASSRVGTNEKLFF; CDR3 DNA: TGTGCCAGCTCCCGGGTGGGCACTAATGAAAAACTGTTTTTT
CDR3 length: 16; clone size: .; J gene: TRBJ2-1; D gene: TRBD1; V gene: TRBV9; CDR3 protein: CASSVGQDRGSGEQFF; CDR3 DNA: TGTGCCAGCAGCGTAGGGCAGGACAGGGGATCAGGTGAGCAGTTCTTC
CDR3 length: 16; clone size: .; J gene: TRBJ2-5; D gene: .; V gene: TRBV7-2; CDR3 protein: CASSPRPGQGRKTQYF; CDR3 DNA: TGTGCCAGCAGCCCCCGGCCGGGCCAGGGGAGGAAGACCCAGTACTTC
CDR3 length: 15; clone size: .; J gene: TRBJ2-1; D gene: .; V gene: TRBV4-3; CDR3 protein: CASSQGSGAYNEQFF; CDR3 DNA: TGCGCCAGCAGCCAAGGTAGCGGAGCCTACAATGAGCAGTTCTTC
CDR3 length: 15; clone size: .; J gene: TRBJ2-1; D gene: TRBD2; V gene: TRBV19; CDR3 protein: CASSGGLALNNEQFF; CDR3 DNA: TGTGCCAGTAGTGGGGGACTAGCGCTTAACAATGAGCAGTTCTTC
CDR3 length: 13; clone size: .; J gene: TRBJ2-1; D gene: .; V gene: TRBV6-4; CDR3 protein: CASSVERAGEQFF; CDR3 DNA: TGTGCCAGCAGTGTAGAGAGGGCGGGAGAGCAGTTCTTC
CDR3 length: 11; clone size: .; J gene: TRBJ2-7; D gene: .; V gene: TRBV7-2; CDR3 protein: CASSPSYEQYF; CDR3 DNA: TGTGCCAGCAGCCCCTCCTACGAGCAGTACTTC
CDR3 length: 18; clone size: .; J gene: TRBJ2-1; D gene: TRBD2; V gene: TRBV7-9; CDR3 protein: CASSLIRLAGGSYNEQFF; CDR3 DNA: TGTGCCAGCAGCTTAATCCGGCTAGCGGGAGGTTCCTACAATGAGCAGTTCTTC
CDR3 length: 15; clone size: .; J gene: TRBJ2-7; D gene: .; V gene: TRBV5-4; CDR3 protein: CASSLAGTLSYEQYF; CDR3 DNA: TGTGCCAGCAGCTTGGCCGGGACGCTCTCCTACGAGCAGTACTTC